The rows below give T cell receptor beta chains drawn from one sample of a study of blood T cell repertoires in COVID-19. The protocol was immunoSEQ multiplex PCR, while the TCRdb copy is restricted to in-frame clones and leaves out a portion. The profile shows 410,000 or so clones, roughly 88% of them singletons. The sequencing sample was made of peripheral blood. These receptors were obtained from a woman aged 25-40 years with active or convalescent COVID-19. Each CDR3 is given with its conserved first and last residue. Fields, in order: D gene, clone size, J gene, V gene, CDR3 DNA, CDR3 protein. The D gene is left open where the match is weak. Some rows mark clone size as missing; the rest say once, few, many or name a class of expanded clone.

>TRBD2|-|TRBJ2-1|TRBV10-3
TGTGCCATCAGTGAGTTAGCGGGGGGTTACAATGAGCAGTTCTTC
CAISELAGGYNEQFF
>TRBD2|once|TRBJ2-5|TRBV3-1/TRBV3-2
TGTGCCAGCAGCCTCCCCTCCCTAGCGGGATGGGAGACCCAGTACTTC
CASSLPSLAGWETQYF
>-|-|TRBJ1-3|TRBV2
TGTGCCAGCAGCCGGGACTACGATCCTGGAAACACCATATATTTT
CASSRDYDPGNTIYF
>-|-|TRBJ1-3|TRBV5-5
TGTGCCAGCAGCTTGTATACAGCGGTTGGAAACACCATATATTTT
CASSLYTAVGNTIYF
>TRBD2|-|TRBJ2-7|TRBV2
TGTGCCAGCTCGTCCGCGACTAGCGGGACCTACGAGCAGTACTTC
CASSSATSGTYEQYF
>-|once|TRBJ2-1|TRBV4-1
TGCGCCAGCAGCCACCAGGTTGGCAATGAGCAGTTCTTC
CASSHQVGNEQFF
>TRBD2|-|TRBJ2-1|TRBV19
TGTGCCAGTATCGGGGCCTATGGGCGGGGGGGCTTCTATGAGCAGTTCTTC
CASIGAYGRGGFYEQFF
>-|-|TRBJ1-1|TRBV6-1
TGTGCCAGCAGTGACCGGGAAAACACTGAAGCTTTCTTT
CASSDRENTEAFF
>-|few|TRBJ1-2|TRBV14
TGTGCCAGCAGCCGCCGGGAGGAAGCTAACTATGGCTACACCTTC
CASSRREEANYGYTF
>-|-|TRBJ1-4|TRBV6-6
TGTGCCAGCAGCCATCAAGCAGGGGTTAATGAAAAACTGTTTTTT
CASSHQAGVNEKLFF
>-|-|TRBJ1-2|TRBV4-2
TGTGCCAGCAGCCACGAGGGCCGGGGAGAGGCCTATGGCTACACCTTC
CASSHEGRGEAYGYTF
>-|-|TRBJ2-2|TRBV5-1
TGCGCCAGCAGCTTGGGACAGAACACCGGGGAGCTGTTTTTT
CASSLGQNTGELFF
>TRBD1|-|TRBJ1-2|TRBV6-5
TGTGCCAGCAGTTACTCAGCAGGGGGTGGCTACACCTTC
CASSYSAGGGYTF
>-|-|TRBJ2-7|TRBV23-1
TGCGCCAGCAGTCAAATTACGCCCCGCAGGGTCTCGCCCTACGAGCAGTACTTC
CASSQITPRRVSPYEQYF
>-|few|TRBJ1-6|TRBV19
TGTGCCAGTAGTATCGCCAGTATTAATTCACCCCTCCACTTT
CASSIASINSPLHF
>-|-|TRBJ2-1|TRBV29-1
TGCAGCGTTGTCCCCGGGTACAATGAGCAGTTCTTC
CSVVPGYNEQFF
>-|-|TRBJ2-1|TRBV11-1
TGTGCCAGCAGCTTAGACAGGAATGAGCAGTTCTTC
CASSLDRNEQFF
>TRBD1|once|TRBJ1-6|TRBV13
TGTGCCAGCAGCTCCCGGGGGCGGGACAGGGGGCTATATTCACCCCTCCACTTT
CASSSRGRDRGLYSPLHF